The 22 T cell receptor beta chains reported below all come from one sample, sequenced in a study of CD8 T cells in Susac syndrome (dated 2019 in TCRdb). The library was prepared using the immunoSEQ multiplex PCR assay. RNA was extracted using the RNeasy kit, and roughly 0.45 to 1 microgram was reverse transcribed with random hexamers. The public sequencing data were trimmed at Q25 with fastp and processed into clonotypes with MiXCR by TCRdb, which kept only in-frame beta chains. Entries that share a CDR3 protein sequence are merged under the most common genes and DNA. The sample data list fewer than 80,000 distinct CDR3 sequences, and just under 95% of these were observed just once. Jointly, the top ten make up 0.24% of the sample. Sequenced sample: CD8+ T cells from PBMCs. The receptors stem from a human donor in good health.

This clonotype was counted once. The chain couples TRBV6-5 to TRBJ1-6, with D possibly being TRBD1 (5 bases). Germline V gene sequence: CDR1 MNHEY, CDR2 SVGAGI. The CDR3 totals 15 residues. V shed 7 bases and J shed 10 bases, with 20 bases lying between them. CDR3 nucleotide sequence: TGTGCCAGCACCTTAATCCCCGGGGGTAGCTCACCCCTCCACTTT. The encoded protein is CASTLIPGGSSPLHF.

The chain recombines TRBV27 with TRBJ1-2; TRBD1 agrees at 7 bases. Looked up from germline, CDR1 is MNHEY and CDR2 is SMNVEV (reference sequence). CDR3 size: 14 residues. After removal of 4 bases from V and 4 bases from J, the junction contained 6 bases not matched to a gene. Written as DNA, the CDR3 is TGTGCCAGCAGTTATGGACAGGCCGGCTATGGCTACACCTTC. It codes for CASSYGQAGYGYTF.

This clonotype occurred once. The chain couples TRBV5-6 to TRBJ1-1; 7 bases align to TRBD1. The V and J ends lost 4 bases and 0 bases, in that order; junction bases with no gene match: 6. The CDR3 extends over 15 amino acids. Germline assignment: CDR1 SGHDT and CDR2 YYEEEE. DNA of the CDR3: TGTGCCAGCAGCCACCAGGGGGTGATGAACACTGAAGCTTTCTTT. This translates into CASSHQGVMNTEAFF.

Written as DNA, the CDR3 is TGTGCCAGCAGCTTAGGCTATTCCTACGAGCAGTACTTC. This translates into CASSLGYSYEQYF. The V gene is TRBV7-9, the J gene TRBJ2-7; unclear D gene. The CDR3 is 13 residues long. Germline V lookup: CDR1 SEHNR, CDR2 FQNEAQ (reference sequence). Between the trimmed V and J ends, which lost 1 base and 1 base, there was a span of 5 bases. The full variable domain, its missing parts supplied by reference TRBV7-9 and TRBJ2-7, is DTGVSQNPRHKITKRGQNVTFRCDPISEHNRLYWYRQTLGQGPEFLTYFQNEAQLEKSRLLSDRFSAERPKGSFSTLEIQRTEQGDSAMYLCASSLGYSYEQYFGPGTRLTVT.

The chain is built from TRBV29-1 and TRBJ2-1; 14 bases align to TRBD2. Trimming took 7 bases from V and 5 from J; bases not matched to a gene: 7. The germline gives CDR1 SQVTM, CDR2 ANQGSEA. This CDR3 region has 15 residues. The CDR3 region is CSEIGTSGGHNEQFF. CDR3 sequence (DNA): TGCAGCGAGATAGGGACTAGCGGGGGCCACAATGAGCAGTTCTTC.

This CDR3 reads CASSSGTTNTGELFF. The CDR3 nucleotides read TGTGCCAGCAGCTCCGGGACCACGAACACCGGGGAGCTGTTTTTT. The chain couples TRBV7-9 to TRBJ2-2, with D possibly called TRBD1 or TRBD2 (5 bases each). Per the germline V gene, CDR1 is SEHNR and CDR2 is FQNEAQ (reference sequence). The CDR3 has 15 amino acids. The germline V and J ends were trimmed by 4 bases and 0 bases, with 9 bases remaining between them.

This chain joins TRBV14 and TRBJ1-2; weak D call: TRBD1 (5 bases). The V and J ends lost 4 bases and 2 bases respectively, with 11 bases between them. Per germline, CDR1 SGHDN and CDR2 FVKESK. This CDR3 has 14 residues. The CDR3 coding sequence is TGTGCCAGCAGCCGTGCAGGGAAAAACTATGGCTACACCTTC. Its protein is CASSRAGKNYGYTF.

This chain links TRBV7-3 with TRBJ2-3; possibly TRBD1 for D (6 bases). V dropped 2 bases and J dropped 2 bases, with 8 bases sitting between them. This CDR3 spans 14 amino acids. In germline, CDR1 is SGHTA, CDR2 FQGTGA. CDR3 in amino acids: CASSLGQTTDTQYF. The CDR3 DNA reads as TGTGCCAGCAGCTTAGGACAGACCACAGATACGCAGTATTTT.

This clonotype is a singleton in its sample. This sequence joins TRBV15 and TRBJ1-5; 7 bases are shared with TRBD1. The ends lost 9 bases at V and 5 bases at J; junction bases unmatched: 7. Germline CDR1 is LNHNV and CDR2 is YYDKDF (reference sequence). The CDR3 is made up of 13 amino acids. The DNA for the CDR3 is TGTGCCACTGGGACAGACATTCATCAGCCCCAGCATTTT. As protein: CATGTDIHQPQHF.

The chain uses TRBV4-1 and TRBJ2-2; 8 positions agree with TRBD1. The V gene's germline CDR1 is MGHRA and CDR2 YSYEKL. This CDR3 comprises 16 residues. The V and J ends lost 4 bases and 0 bases, in that order; junction bases with no gene match: 4. This CDR3 reads CASSLSDRANTGELFF. The CDR3 bases are TGCGCCAGCAGCCTATCGGACAGGGCGAACACCGGGGAGCTGTTTTTT.

The rearrangement joins TRBV12-3 or TRBV12-4 to TRBJ2-7; TRBD1 aligns across 8 bases. The CDR3 is 12 amino acids. J gave up 6 bases and V 4 bases, and 2 bases lay outside the gene matches. The CDR3 region is CASSWGTGEQYF. CDR3 sequence (DNA): TGTGCCAGCAGTTGGGGGACAGGCGAGCAGTACTTC.

The chain is built from TRBV15 and TRBJ2-7, with 9 bases lining up with TRBD1. The V and J ends lost 1 base and 5 bases, in that order; junction bases with no gene match: 3. The CDR3 contains 14 residues. Germline CDR1 reads LNHNV; CDR2 reads YYDKDF (reference sequence). The CDR3 coding sequence is TGTGCCACCAGCAGAGTACAGGGGGCGAACGAGCAGTACTTC. This codes for CATSRVQGANEQYF.

The V and J genes are TRBV28 and TRBJ2-7; tentative D call: TRBD1 (5 bases). Deletions cut 2 bases from V and 4 bases from J, with 18 bases between. Germline lookup yields CDR1 MDHEN and CDR2 SYDVKM. The CDR3 has 16 residues. As DNA, the CDR3 is TGTGCCAGCAGTTTAACAGGACAAATGCGGACATACGAGCAGTACTTC. It translates to CASSLTGQMRTYEQYF.

J is TRBJ2-2 and V is TRBV19, with 9 bases lining up with TRBD1. CDR3 size: 14 residues. Trimming took 5 bases from V and 5 from J; bases not matched to a gene: 3. Germline CDR1 reads LNHDA; CDR2 reads SQIVND (reference sequence). DNA for the CDR3: TGTGCCAGTAGTCCAGACAGGGGGACCGGGGAGCTGTTTTTT. Translation: CASSPDRGTGELFF.

The genes are TRBV27 and TRBJ1-1, with no clear D. The CDR3 runs 15 residues. Trimming removed 5 bases from V and 5 bases from J, with 18 bases in between. Germline V lookup: CDR1 MNHEY, CDR2 SMNVEV (reference sequence). CDR3 nucleotide sequence: TGTGCCAGCAGTCCCCCGACCCTGGGTTTGACTGAAGCTTTCTTT. Translated, it gives CASSPPTLGLTEAFF.

The chain combines TRBV5-4 with TRBJ2-7; maybe TRBD2 (5 bases). The germline gives CDR1 SGHNT, CDR2 YYREEE (reference sequence). V was shortened by 4 bases and J by 2 bases, with 10 bases between the two germline ends. The CDR3 is 13 amino acids. The CDR3 region has the DNA TGTGCCAGCAGCCTCGGGATCACCTACGAGCAGTACTTC. It encodes CASSLGITYEQYF.

This chain uses TRBV3-1 with TRBJ1-2; TRBD1 might be the D (5 bases). This CDR3 is built from 14 residues. Per the germline V gene, CDR1 is LGHDT and CDR2 is YNNKEL (reference sequence). Between the trimmed V and J ends, which lost 4 bases and 2 bases, there was a span of 11 bases. The CDR3 nucleotides read TGTGCCAGCAGCCCAGGGAACGGAAACTATGGCTACACCTTC. This codes for CASSPGNGNYGYTF.

The V call is TRBV9, the J call TRBJ1-5; 7 positions agree with TRBD1. In germline, CDR1 is SGDLS, CDR2 YYNGEE. The V and J ends lost 3 bases and 3 bases, in that order; junction bases with no gene match: 6. The CDR3 spans 15 residues. The CDR3 bases are TGTGCCAGCAGCGAGGAGGGGGCTGTCAATCAGCCCCAGCATTTT. As protein: CASSEEGAVNQPQHF.

The chain is built from TRBV1 and TRBJ2-5. TRBV1 corresponds to a pseudogene. The CDR3 runs to 11 residues. The CDR3 loop is CTSSPRETQYF. CDR3 DNA: TGCACCAGCAGCCCCAGGGAGACCCAGTACTTC.

The chain has TRBV12-3 or TRBV12-4 and TRBJ2-3, with D uncertain. This CDR3 region has 11 residues. Trimming took 8 bases from V and 3 from J, leaving 6 bases between them. The CDR3 nucleotides are TGTGCCAGCTTAGGGACAGATACGCAGTATTTT. Protein product: CASLGTDTQYF.

V and J are TRBV2 and TRBJ2-3, with D possibly TRBD1 on 6 matching bases. The germline V gene has CDR1 SNHLY and CDR2 FYNNEI. V lost 4 bases, J lost 0 bases, and 11 bases lay in between. The CDR3 length is 15 residues. CDR3 coding DNA: TGTGCCAGCAGTGGTGGACAGACTAGCACAGATACGCAGTATTTT. Amino acids: CASSGGQTSTDTQYF. Supplemented by reference TRBV2 and TRBJ2-3, the full variable domain reads EPEVTQTPSHQVTQMGQEVILRCVPISNHLYFYWYRQILGQKVEFLVSFYNNEISEKSEIFDDQFSVERPDGSNFTLKIRSTKLEDSAMYFCASSGGQTSTDTQYFGPGTRLTVL.

V and J are TRBV10-3 and TRBJ2-5, with 11 bases lining up with TRBD2. This CDR3 has 17 residues. Germline trimming cut 1 base from V and 5 bases from J; bases unmatched to any gene: 9. The germline V gene has CDR1 ENHRY and CDR2 SYGVKD. The CDR3 coding sequence is TGTGCCATCAGTGAGTTACTAGCGGGGGAGACATACGAGACCCAGTACTTC. Amino acids: CAISELLAGETYETQYF.